This T cell receptor (beta chain) stems from a study of T cell responses to AZD1222 COVID-19 vaccine (dated by TCRdb to 2020 to 2022). The study in broad terms: AZD1222 recipients with second doses at about 4 weeks or about 12 weeks were pooled, because spike-specific TCR depth and breadth did not differ between schedules. TCR sequencing covered fewer than 250 trial participants: 207 given two doses of AZD1222 and around 25 given two doses of MenACWY control vaccine. Enrollment into the trials was organized by age into subgroups of 18-55, 56-69 and 70-plus years, and those subgroups contained about 150, 27 and 61 TCR-sequenced participants, respectively.

The CDR3 regions of human TCRbeta chains were analyzed by immunosequencing. The source study handled its data this way. TCRs in the repertoires were compared against a reference library of SARS-CoV-2-specific TCRs that had been generated with the MIRA antigen-specificity platform. Breadth meant the fraction of unique TCRs that were SARS-CoV-2-associated, whereas depth meant the fraction of total T cells that were SARS-CoV-2-associated. Using the MIRA data, each spike-specific TCR was assigned both to the spike region to which the TCR was reactive and to a CD4 or CD8 class. Log10-transformed breadth and depth values were compared by one-way ANOVA with Sidak's multiple comparisons tests. This immuneACCESS table, as held by TCRdb, lists in-frame sequences with V and J called but not all clones. Of the missing ones, under half trace to an unresolved V gene in checked studies; the others have no known cause. V and J calls plus clone size are reproduced from that table; the DNA served to infer D and trimming. The sample has roughly 120,000 clones on record, roughly 86% of them singletons. Of the sample, roughly 4.1% falls within the top ten clones.

The table lists this clone with a few counts. Its antigen target is currently unknown. Base quality data are lacking; no much larger clone is found one base away. The CDR3 holds 15 amino acids from the cysteine to the phenylalanine. The sequence is cut down to CDR3 DNA, 45 bases in frame from base 1. Trimming takes 4 bases from V and 2 bases from J, and the germline ends sit 14 bases apart. CDR1 and CDR2, per the germline V gene (reference sequence), are SEHNR and FQNEAQ. What the time point label conveys for this sample: baseline before first vaccination. Vaccinee samples were obtained from the UK trials COV001 and COV002, which included a single-blind randomized controlled phase 2/3 trial of AZD1222 (ChAdOx1 nCoV-19) in healthy adults. For TCRbeta chain sequencing, PBMC samples were collected from trial participants at day 0 and at day 28 after the second dose. Overall study outcomes, separate from this receptor: CD4 TCRs associated with the vaccine covered the entire spike protein, and the dominant responses were in regions 160-218 and 743-854. The 56-69-year group was small, and its depth increase did not reach significance, likely because of low power. After two AZD1222 doses, spike-specific TCR breadth and depth were significantly higher than at day 0 and than in MenACWY recipients. Because no day 14 peak-response samples were available, repertoires were characterized only after the peak T cell response. Reportedly, close to half of the unique spike-specific TCRs recognized epitopes lying outside the regions that are mutated in the B.1.351 and B.1.1.7 variants. Participants were mostly white British, with more females than males. The authors suggested clonal diversity may have been underestimated. Conclusions about previously exposed vaccinees are limited because only six or seven AZD1222 recipients were SARS-CoV-2 seropositive at baseline.

This receptor was taken from an adult in good health. The chain was built from TRBV7-9 and TRBJ1-1; perhaps TRBD1 is the D gene, with 6 bases matching. This specimen was peripheral blood, taken on day 0 of AZD1222 vaccination. The DNA sequence is given as TGTGCCAGCAGCTCAGAGACAGGTGCTAACACTGAAGCTTTCTTT. This gives the protein CASSSETGANTEAFF.